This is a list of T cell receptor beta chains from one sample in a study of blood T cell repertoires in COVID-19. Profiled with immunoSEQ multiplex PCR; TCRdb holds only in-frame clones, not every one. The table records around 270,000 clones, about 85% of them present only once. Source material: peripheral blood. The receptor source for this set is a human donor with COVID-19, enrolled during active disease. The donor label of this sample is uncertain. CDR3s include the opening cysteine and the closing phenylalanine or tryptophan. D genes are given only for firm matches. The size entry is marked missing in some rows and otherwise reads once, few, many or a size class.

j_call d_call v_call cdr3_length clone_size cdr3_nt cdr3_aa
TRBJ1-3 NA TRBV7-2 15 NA TGTGCCAGCAGCTTAGATCCTAACTCTGGAAACACCATATATTTT CASSLDPNSGNTIYF
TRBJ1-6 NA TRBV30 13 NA TGTGCCTGGAGTCCCCGGGAATGGTCACCCCTCCACTTT CAWSPREWSPLHF
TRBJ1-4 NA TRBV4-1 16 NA TGCGCCAGCAGCCAAGATCATCGGTCCCTCAATGAAAAACTGTTTTTT CASSQDHRSLNEKLFF
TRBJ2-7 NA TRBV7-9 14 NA TGTGCCAGCAGCCTCAGACAAAGCTCCTACGAGCAGTACTTC CASSLRQSSYEQYF
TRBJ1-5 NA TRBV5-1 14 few TGCGCCAGCAGCTTGGGCAAGCCCGAACAGCCCCAGCATTTT CASSLGKPEQPQHF
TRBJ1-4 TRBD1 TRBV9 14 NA TGTGCCAGCAGCGTAGGACAGGGCTCTACGGGACTGTTTTTT CASSVGQGSTGLFF
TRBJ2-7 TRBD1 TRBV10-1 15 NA TGCGCCAGCAGTGATTCTAGGACAGGGGCCTACGAGCAGTACTTC CASSDSRTGAYEQYF
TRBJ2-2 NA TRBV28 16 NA TGTGCCAGCAGTTTAGCCCGGGGACTGAACACCGGGGAGCTGTTTTTT CASSLARGLNTGELFF
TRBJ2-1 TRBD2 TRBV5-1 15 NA TGCGCCAGCAGCCTGATAGCGGGTTCCTACAATGAGCAGTTCTTC CASSLIAGSYNEQFF
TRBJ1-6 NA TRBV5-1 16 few TGCGCCAGCAGCTTCACAGAGAGCTCCTATAATTCACCCCTCCACTTT CASSFTESSYNSPLHF
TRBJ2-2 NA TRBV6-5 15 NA TGTGCCAGCAGTTACGGCAGGGTGGGCACCGGGGAGCTGTTTTTT CASSYGRVGTGELFF
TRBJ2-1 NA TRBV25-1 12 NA TGTGCCAGCAGTGAGCCGGGCAATGAGCAGTTCTTC CASSEPGNEQFF
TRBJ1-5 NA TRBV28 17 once TGTGCCAGCAGCACCTACCCCCAGCCGGGTAGCAATCAGCCCCAGCATTTT CASSTYPQPGSNQPQHF
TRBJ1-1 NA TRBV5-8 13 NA TGTGCCAGCAGCTTCGGGGAGGACACTGAAGCTTTCTTT CASSFGEDTEAFF
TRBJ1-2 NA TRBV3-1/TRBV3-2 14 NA TGTGCCAGCAGCCAAGACCGTTCGAACTATGGCTACACCTTC CASSQDRSNYGYTF
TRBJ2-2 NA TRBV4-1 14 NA TGCGCCAGCAGCCCCCTGAGGAACACCGGGGAGCTGTTTTTT CASSPLRNTGELFF
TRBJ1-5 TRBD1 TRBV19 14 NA TGTGCCAGTAGACCGGGACAGAACAATCAGCCCCAGCATTTT CASRPGQNNQPQHF
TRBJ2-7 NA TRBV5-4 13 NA TGTGCCAGCAGCTTGATCGGGGCGGGAGAGCAGTACTTC CASSLIGAGEQYF
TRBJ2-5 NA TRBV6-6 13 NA TGTGCCAGCAGTCCCCAGGGTTGGGAGACCCAGTACTTC CASSPQGWETQYF
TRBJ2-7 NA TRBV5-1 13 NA TGCGCCAGCAGCGGGTCGGGGGTATACGAGCAGTACTTC CASSGSGVYEQYF
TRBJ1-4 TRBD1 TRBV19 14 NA TGTGCCAGTAGTGTGTCAGGGGGCCAGGAAAAACTGTTTTTT CASSVSGGQEKLFF
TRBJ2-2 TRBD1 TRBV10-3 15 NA TGTGCCATCAGTGAAAGGACAGGAGAGACCGGGGAGCTGTTTTTT CAISERTGETGELFF
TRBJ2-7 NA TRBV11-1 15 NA TGTGCCAGCAGCTTAAGTTCTGGCCCTTCCTACGAGCAGTACTTC CASSLSSGPSYEQYF
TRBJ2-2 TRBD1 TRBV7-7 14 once TGTGCTAGCAGCCCCGACAGGGTAGGCGGGGAGCTGTTTTTT CASSPDRVGGELFF
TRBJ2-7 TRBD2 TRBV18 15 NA TGTGCCAGCTCACGCACGGGACTAGGTCGGGACGAGCAGTACTTC CASSRTGLGRDEQYF
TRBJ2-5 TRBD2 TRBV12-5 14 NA TGTGCTAGTGGTTTGAATGGCGGGAGGGAGACCCAGTACTTC CASGLNGGRETQYF
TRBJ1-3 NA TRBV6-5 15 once TGTGCCAGCACGCGGGGGCCTAGCTCTGGAAACACCATATATTTT CASTRGPSSGNTIYF
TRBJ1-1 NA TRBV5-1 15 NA TGCGCCAGCAGCTCTGAAGGGCGGGAGGGCACTGAAGCTTTCTTT CASSSEGREGTEAFF
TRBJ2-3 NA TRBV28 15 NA TGTGCCAGCAGTATACCCTCAGGGGGCACAGATACGCAGTATTTT CASSIPSGGTDTQYF
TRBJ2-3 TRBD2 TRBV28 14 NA TGTGCCAGCGGCCCCGGGGGGGGTACAGATACGCAGTATTTT CASGPGGGTDTQYF
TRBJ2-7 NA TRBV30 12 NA TGTGCCTGGAAATCGAGCCCCTACGAGCAGTACTTC CAWKSSPYEQYF
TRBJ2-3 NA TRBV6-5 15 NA TGTGCCAGCAGTTACCAACAGGGATTCACAGATACGCAGTATTTT CASSYQQGFTDTQYF
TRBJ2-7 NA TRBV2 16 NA TGTGCCAGCAGTGAAGCCCCGGGAGCCTCCCTGGGCGAGCAGTACTTC CASSEAPGASLGEQYF
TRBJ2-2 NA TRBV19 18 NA TGTGCCAGTAGTATGAGATTGACCGGACTCCAAGTCACCGGGGAGCTGTTTTTT CASSMRLTGLQVTGELFF
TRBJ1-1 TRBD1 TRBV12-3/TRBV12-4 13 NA TGTGCCAGCAGTAGGACAGGGGACACTGAAGCTTTCTTT CASSRTGDTEAFF
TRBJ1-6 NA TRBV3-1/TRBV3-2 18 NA TGTGCCAGCAGCCAAGCTGTAGGGGGAGAGGAGCATAATTCACCCCTCCACTTT CASSQAVGGEEHNSPLHF
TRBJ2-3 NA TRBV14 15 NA TGTGCCAGCAGCCAAGATCGGCGGATGGGAGATACGCAGTATTTT CASSQDRRMGDTQYF
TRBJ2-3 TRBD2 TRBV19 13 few TGTGCCACCCGGCCCCGGGGGGCAGATACGCAGTATTTT CATRPRGADTQYF
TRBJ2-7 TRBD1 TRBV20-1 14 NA TGCAGTGCTAGTACCCTTCAGGGGGCCTACGAGCAGTACTTC CSASTLQGAYEQYF
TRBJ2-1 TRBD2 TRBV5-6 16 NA TGTGCCAGCAGCTTAATCCGGCGGGAGGTGTACAATGAGCAGTTCTTC CASSLIRREVYNEQFF
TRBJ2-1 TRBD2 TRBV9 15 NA TGTGCCAGCAGCGTAGCGGGACTAGCGGGAGCTGAGCAGTTCTTC CASSVAGLAGAEQFF
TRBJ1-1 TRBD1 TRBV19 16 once TGTGCCAGTAGTATAGGGTCAGGGACAGCGAACACTGAAGCTTTCTTT CASSIGSGTANTEAFF
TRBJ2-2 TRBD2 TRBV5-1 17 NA TGCGCCAGCAGCCGGTTAATAGCGGGAGGGCCCACCGGGGAGCTGTTTTTT CASSRLIAGGPTGELFF